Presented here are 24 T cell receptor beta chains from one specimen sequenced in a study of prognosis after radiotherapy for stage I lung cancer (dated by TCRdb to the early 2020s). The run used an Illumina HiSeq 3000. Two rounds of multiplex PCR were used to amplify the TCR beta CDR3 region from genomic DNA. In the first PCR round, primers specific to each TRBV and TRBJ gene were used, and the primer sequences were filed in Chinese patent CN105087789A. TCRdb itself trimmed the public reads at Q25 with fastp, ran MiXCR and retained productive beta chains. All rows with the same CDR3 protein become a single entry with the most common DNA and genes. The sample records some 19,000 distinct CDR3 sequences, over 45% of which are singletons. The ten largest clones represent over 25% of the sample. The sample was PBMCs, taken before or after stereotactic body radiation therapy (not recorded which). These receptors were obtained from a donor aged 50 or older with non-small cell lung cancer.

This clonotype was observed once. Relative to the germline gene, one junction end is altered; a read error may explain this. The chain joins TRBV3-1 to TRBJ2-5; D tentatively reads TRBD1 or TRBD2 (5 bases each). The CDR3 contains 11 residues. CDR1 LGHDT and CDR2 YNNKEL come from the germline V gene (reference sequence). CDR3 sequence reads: CTSSSMGTQCF. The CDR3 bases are TGTACCAGCTCTTCTATGGGGACCCAGTGCTTC.

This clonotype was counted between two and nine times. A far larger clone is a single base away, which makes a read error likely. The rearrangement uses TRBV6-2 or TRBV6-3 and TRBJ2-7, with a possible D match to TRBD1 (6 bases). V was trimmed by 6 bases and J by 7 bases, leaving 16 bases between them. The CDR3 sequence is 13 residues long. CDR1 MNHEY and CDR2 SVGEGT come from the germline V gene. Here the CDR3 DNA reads TGTGCCAGCAGACGGGACATGGTAAAGGAGCAGTACTTC. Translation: CASRRDMVKEQYF.

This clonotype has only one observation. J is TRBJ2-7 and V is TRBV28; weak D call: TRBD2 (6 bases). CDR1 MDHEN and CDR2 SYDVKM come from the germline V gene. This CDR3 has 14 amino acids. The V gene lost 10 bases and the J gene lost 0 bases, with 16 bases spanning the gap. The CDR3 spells CAIRSGTHSYEQYF. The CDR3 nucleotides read TGTGCCATCCGATCCGGGACTCACTCCTACGAGCAGTACTTC.

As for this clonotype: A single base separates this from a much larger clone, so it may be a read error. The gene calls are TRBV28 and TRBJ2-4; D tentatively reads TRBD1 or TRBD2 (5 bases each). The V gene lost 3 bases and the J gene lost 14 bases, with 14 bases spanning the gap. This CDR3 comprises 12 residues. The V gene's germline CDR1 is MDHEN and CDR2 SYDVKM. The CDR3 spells CASSLGERIKYF. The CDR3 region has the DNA TGTGCCAGCAGTTTGGGGGAGCGTATTAAGTACTTC.

The CDR3 here is CASGRGGGYGYTF. For the CDR3, the DNA is TGTGCCAGCGGGAGAGGGGGAGGATATGGCTACACCTTC. The gene calls are TRBV2 and TRBJ1-2; a weak D match, TRBD1 (6 bases). The CDR3 is made up of 13 amino acids. Per germline, CDR1 SNHLY and CDR2 FYNNEI. The ends were cut back, 8 bases at V and 5 bases at J, with 15 bases in the middle.

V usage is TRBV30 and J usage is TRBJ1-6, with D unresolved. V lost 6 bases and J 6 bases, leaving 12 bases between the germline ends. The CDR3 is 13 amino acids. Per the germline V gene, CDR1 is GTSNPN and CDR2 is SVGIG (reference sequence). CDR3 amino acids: CACHPPSNSPLHF. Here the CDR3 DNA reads TGTGCCTGTCATCCGCCGAGTAATTCACCCCTCCACTTT.

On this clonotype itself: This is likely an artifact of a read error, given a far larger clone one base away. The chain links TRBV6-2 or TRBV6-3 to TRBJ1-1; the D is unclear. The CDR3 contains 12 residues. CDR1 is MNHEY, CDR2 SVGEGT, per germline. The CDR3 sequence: CASTSIGMDLIF. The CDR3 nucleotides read TGTGCCAGCACCTCCATAGGGATGGATCTAATCTTT.

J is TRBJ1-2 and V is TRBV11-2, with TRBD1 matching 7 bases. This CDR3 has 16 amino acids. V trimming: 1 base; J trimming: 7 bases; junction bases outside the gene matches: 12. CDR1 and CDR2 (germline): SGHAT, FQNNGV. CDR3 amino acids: CASSLVPDDRVRGYTF. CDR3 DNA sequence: TGTGCCAGCAGCTTAGTCCCTGACGACAGGGTGCGTGGCTACACCTTC.

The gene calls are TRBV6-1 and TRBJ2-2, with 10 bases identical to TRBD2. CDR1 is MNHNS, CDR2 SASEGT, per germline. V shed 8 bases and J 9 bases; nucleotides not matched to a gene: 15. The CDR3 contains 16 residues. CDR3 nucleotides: TGTGCCAGCTGGATGGCTAGCGGGAGTTTGTCCCGGGAGCTGTTTTTT. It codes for CASWMASGSLSRELFF.

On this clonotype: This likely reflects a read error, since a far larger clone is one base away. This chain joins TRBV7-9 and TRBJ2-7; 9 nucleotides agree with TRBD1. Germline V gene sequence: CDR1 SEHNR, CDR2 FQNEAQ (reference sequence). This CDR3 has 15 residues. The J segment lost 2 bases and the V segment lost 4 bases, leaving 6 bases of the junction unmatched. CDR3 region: CASSSVQGATYEQYF. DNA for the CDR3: TGTGCCAGCAGCTCCGTACAGGGGGCTACCTACGAGCAGTACTTC.

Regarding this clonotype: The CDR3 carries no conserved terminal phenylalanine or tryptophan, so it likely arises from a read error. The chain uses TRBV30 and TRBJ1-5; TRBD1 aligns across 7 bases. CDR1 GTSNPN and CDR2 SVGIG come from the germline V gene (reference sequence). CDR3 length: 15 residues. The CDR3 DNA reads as TGTGTCTGGAGGTCACAGGGGATGGGCAATCAGCCCCAGCATTTA. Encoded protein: CVWRSQGMGNQPQHL.

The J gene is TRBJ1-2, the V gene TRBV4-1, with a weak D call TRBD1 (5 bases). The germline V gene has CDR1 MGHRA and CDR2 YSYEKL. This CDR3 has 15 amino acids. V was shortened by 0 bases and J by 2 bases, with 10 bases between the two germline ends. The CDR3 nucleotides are TGCGCCAGCAGCCAAGATGGTTGGGGGAACTATGGCTACACCTTC. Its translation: CASSQDGWGNYGYTF.

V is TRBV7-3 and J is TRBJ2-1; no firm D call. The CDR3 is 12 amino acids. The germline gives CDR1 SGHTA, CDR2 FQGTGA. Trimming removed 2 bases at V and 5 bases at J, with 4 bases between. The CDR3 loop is CASSLVDNEQFF. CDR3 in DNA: TGTGCCAGCAGCTTAGTGGACAATGAGCAGTTCTTC.

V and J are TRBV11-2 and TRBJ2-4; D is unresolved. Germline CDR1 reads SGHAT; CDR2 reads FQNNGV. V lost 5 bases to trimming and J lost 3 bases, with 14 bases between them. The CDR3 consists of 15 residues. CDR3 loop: CASSPGWRGKNIQYF. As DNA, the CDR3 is TGTGCCAGCAGCCCTGGGTGGCGAGGCAAAAACATTCAGTACTTC.

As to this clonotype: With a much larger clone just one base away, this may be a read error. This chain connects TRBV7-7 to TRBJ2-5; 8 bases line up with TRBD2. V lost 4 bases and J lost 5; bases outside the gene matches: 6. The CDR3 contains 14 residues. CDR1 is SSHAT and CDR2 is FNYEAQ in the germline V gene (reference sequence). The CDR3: CASSSGGGMETQYF. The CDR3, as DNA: TGTGCCAGCAGCTCGGGAGGGGGAATGGAGACCCAGTACTTC.

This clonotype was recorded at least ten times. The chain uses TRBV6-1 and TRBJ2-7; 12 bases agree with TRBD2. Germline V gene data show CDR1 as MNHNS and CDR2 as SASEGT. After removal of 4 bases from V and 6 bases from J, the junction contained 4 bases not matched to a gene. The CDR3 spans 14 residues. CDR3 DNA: TGTGCCAGCAGTGGCTCTAGCGGGAGGGGCGAGCAGTACTTC. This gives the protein CASSGSSGRGEQYF.

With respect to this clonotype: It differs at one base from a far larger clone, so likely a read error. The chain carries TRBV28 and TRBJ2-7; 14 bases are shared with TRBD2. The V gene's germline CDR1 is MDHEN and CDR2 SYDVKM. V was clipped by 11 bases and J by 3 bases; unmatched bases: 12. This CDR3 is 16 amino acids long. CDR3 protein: CAGKGLAGERDYEQYF. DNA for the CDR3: TGTGCCGGCAAGGGACTAGCGGGAGAGAGAGACTACGAGCAGTACTTC.

CDR3 loop: CASSLGWGMGRCWAYEQYF. In nucleotides, the CDR3 is TGTGCCAGCAGCTTAGGGTGGGGGATGGGGAGGTGCTGGGCCTACGAGCAGTACTTC. The chain links TRBV11-2 to TRBJ2-7; maybe TRBD2 (6 bases). CDR3 length: 19 amino acids. Germline V gene data show CDR1 as SGHAT and CDR2 as FQNNGV. V was clipped by 1 base and J by 2 bases, with 24 bases between them. Full variable domain (remainder filled in from reference TRBV11-2 and TRBJ2-7): EAGVAQSPRYKIIEKRQSVAFWCNPISGHATLYWYQQILGQGPKLLIQFQNNGVVDDSQLPKDRFSAERLKGVDSTLKIQPAKLEDSAVYLCASSLGWGMGRCWAYEQYFGPGTRLTVT.

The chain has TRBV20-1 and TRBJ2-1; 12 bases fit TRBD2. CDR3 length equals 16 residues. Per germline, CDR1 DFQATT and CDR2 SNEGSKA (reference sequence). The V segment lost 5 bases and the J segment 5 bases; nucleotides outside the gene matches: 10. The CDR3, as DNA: TGCAGTGCTGGCCGACTAGCGGGGGTTTACAACAATGAGCAGTTCTTC. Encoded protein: CSAGRLAGVYNNEQFF.

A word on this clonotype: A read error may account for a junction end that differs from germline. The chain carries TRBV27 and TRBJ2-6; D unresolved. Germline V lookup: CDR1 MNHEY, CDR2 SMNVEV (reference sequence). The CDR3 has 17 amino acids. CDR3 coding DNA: TGTGTCAGCAGTTTATCTTACCGCCCATCTGGGGCCAACGTCCTGACTTTC. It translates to CVSSLSYRPSGANVLTF.

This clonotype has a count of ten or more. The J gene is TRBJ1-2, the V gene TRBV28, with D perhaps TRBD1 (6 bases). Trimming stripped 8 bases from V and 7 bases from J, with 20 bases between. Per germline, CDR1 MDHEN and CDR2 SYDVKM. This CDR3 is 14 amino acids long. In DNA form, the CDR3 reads TGTGCCAGCTACCTGAGGGGGGTTTGGGGTGGCTACACCTTC. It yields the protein CASYLRGVWGGYTF.

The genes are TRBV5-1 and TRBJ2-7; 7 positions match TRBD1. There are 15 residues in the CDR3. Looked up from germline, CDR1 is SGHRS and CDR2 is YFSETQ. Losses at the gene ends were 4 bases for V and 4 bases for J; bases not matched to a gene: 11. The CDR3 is CASSTDRTSRYEQYF. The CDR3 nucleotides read TGCGCCAGCAGCACGGACAGGACCTCTCGTTACGAGCAGTACTTC.

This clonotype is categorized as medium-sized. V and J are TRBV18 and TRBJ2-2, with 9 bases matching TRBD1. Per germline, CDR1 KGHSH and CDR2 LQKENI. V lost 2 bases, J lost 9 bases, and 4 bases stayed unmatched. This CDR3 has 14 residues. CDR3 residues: CASSPGTGNRELFF. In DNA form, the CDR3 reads TGTGCCAGCTCACCAGGGACAGGGAACCGGGAGCTGTTTTTT.

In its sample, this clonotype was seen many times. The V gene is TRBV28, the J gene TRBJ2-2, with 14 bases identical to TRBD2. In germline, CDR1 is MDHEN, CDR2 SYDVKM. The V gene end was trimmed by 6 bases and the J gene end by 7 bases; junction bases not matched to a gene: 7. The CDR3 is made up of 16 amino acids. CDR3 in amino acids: CASRGGLAGVDGELFF. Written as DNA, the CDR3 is TGTGCCAGCAGGGGGGGACTAGCGGGAGTAGACGGGGAGCTGTTTTTT.